These 8 T cell receptor beta chains were all obtained from the same sample, sequenced in a study of blood T cells in healthy people across ages. With a J-beta primer mix and a sample-barcoded 5' primer, a second PCR ran about 7 to 12 cycles. MiXCR was run by TCRdb on the 5' RACE reads, yielding one entry per CDR3 protein. Among 650,000 to 1,000,000 distinct CDR3 sequences listed, about 37% were seen once. The source material was blood. These receptors were obtained from a young man in good health.

This clonotype was seen a handful of times. The chain employs TRBV12-3 or TRBV12-4 and TRBJ2-7; D is unclear. The CDR3 runs to 14 residues. V dropped 5 bases and J dropped 0 bases, with 11 bases sitting between them. Here the CDR3 reads CASSVVRSSYEQYF. Written as DNA, the CDR3 is TGTGCCAGCAGTGTCGTCAGGAGCTCCTACGAGCAGTACTTC.

In its sample, this clonotype was seen a few times. The chain is built from TRBV4-1 and TRBJ1-1; no clear D gene. The ends were cut back, 4 bases at V and 1 base at J, with 13 bases in the middle. Germline CDR1 and CDR2: MGHRA and YSYEKL. The CDR3 is made up of 15 amino acids. The CDR3 is CASSPQAVTNTEAFF. The CDR3 nucleotides read TGCGCCAGCAGCCCCCAAGCGGTTACGAACACTGAAGCTTTCTTT.

On this clonotype itself: At one of its ends the junction is not consistent with the germline gene, which may arise from a read error. J is TRBJ2-3 and V is TRBV9; D not certain. The CDR3 covers 15 residues. Germline CDR1 and CDR2: SGDLS and YYNGEE. CDR3 DNA: TGTGCCAGCAGCGCCTATCGGATGAGCACAGACACGCAGTATTTT. Translated: CASSAYRMSTDTQYF.

This chain links TRBV29-1 with TRBJ2-2; D may match TRBD1 or TRBD2 (6 bases each). With 7 bases removed from V and 1 base from J, the gap between germline ends came to 16 bases. There are 15 residues in the CDR3. Per the germline V gene, CDR1 is SQVTM and CDR2 is ANQGSEA. In nucleotides, the CDR3 is TGCAGCGCCTCAAGGGGGGAAGGGAACACCGGGGAGCTGTTTTTT. It codes for CSASRGEGNTGELFF.

V and J are TRBV12-3 or TRBV12-4 and TRBJ2-5; the match to TRBD2 covers 7 bases. This CDR3 region has 14 residues. The ends lost 6 bases at V and 11 bases at J; junction bases unmatched: 15. The CDR3 loop is CASSLVLGRVGQYF. DNA of the CDR3: TGTGCCAGCAGCCTCGTATTAGGGAGGGTCGGGCAGTACTTC.

This clonotype was seen only once. The chain carries TRBV7-2 and TRBJ2-5; 8 bases align to TRBD1. The CDR3 loop spans 15 amino acids. CDR1 is SGHTA, CDR2 FQGNSA, per germline. The V segment lost 5 bases and the J segment 1 base; nucleotides outside the gene matches: 6. Here the CDR3 DNA reads TGTGCCAGCAGCCCTCCGACAGGGGTCCAAGAGACCCAGTACTTC. This gives the protein CASSPPTGVQETQYF.

The chain couples TRBV20-1 to TRBJ2-1; tentatively, D is TRBD1 or TRBD2 (5 bases each). With 3 bases removed from V and 3 bases from J, the gap between germline ends came to 18 bases. This CDR3 region has 16 residues. From germline, CDR1 is DFQATT and CDR2 SNEGSKA (reference sequence). The DNA for the CDR3 is TGCAGTGCTAGCCCCCGAGCGAGGGGCCTCTACAATGAGCAGTTCTTC. It specifies CSASPRARGLYNEQFF.

This clonotype was observed a handful of times. CDR3 in DNA: TGCAGTGCTCCGGACAGGGGGCCTAACACCGGGGAGCTGTTTTTT. Its translation is CSAPDRGPNTGELFF. The V call is TRBV20-1, the J call TRBJ2-2, with TRBD1 matching 11 bases. The germline gives CDR1 DFQATT, CDR2 SNEGSKA (reference sequence). The V and J ends lost 5 bases and 2 bases, in that order; junction bases with no gene match: 4. This CDR3 comprises 15 residues.